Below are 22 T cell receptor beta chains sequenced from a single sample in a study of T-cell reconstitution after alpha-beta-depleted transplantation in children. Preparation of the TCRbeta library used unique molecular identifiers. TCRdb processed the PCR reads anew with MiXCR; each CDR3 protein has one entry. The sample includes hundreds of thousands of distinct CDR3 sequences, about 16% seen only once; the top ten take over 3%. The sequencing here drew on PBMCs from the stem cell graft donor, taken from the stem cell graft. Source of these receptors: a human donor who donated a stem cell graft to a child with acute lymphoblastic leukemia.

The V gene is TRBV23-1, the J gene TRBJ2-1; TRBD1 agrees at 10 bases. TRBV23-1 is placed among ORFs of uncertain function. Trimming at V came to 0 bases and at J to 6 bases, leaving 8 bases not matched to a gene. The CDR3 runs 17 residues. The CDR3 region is CASSQSETGGCRNEQFF. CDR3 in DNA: TGCGCCAGCAGTCAATCAGAGACAGGGGGCTGTCGCAATGAGCAGTTCTTC.

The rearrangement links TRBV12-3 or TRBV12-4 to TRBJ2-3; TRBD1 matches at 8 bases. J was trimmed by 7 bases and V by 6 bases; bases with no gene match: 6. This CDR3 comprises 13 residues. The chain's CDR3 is CASSLDRAHTQYF. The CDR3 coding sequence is TGTGCCAGCAGCCTGGACAGGGCGCATACGCAGTATTTT.

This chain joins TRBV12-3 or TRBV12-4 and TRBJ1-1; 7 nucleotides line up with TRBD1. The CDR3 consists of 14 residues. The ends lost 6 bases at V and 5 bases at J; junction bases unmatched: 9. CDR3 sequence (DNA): TGTGCCAGCAGACCCCACAGGGGACGGACTGAAGCTTTCTTT. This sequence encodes CASRPHRGRTEAFF.

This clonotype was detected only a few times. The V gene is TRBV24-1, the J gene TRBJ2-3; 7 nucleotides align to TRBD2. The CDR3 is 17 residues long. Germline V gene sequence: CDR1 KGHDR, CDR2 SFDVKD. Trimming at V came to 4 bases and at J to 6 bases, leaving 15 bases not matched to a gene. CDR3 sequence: CATSDSRTSGYVDTQYF. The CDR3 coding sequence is TGTGCCACCAGTGACTCCAGGACTAGTGGGTATGTCGATACGCAGTATTTT.

CDR3 sequence: CASSLGLPGQGNEQYF. CDR3 DNA sequence: TGTGCCAGCAGTTTAGGGCTTCCGGGACAGGGGAACGAGCAGTACTTC. The chain recombines TRBV27 with TRBJ2-7; 10 nucleotides line up with TRBD1. CDR3 size: 16 residues. Germline-derived CDR1 and CDR2 are MNHEY and SMNVEV (reference sequence). The J segment lost 5 bases and the V segment lost 2 bases, leaving 9 bases of the junction unmatched.

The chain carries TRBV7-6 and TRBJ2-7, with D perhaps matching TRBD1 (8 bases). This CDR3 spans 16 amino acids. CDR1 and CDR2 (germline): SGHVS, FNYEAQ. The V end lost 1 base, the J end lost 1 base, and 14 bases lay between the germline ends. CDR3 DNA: TGTGCCAGCAGCTTAGAAACAGGGGGGGCGTCCTACGAGCAGTACTTC. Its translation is CASSLETGGASYEQYF. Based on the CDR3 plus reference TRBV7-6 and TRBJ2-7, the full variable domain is GAGVSQSPRYKVTKRGQDVALRCDPISGHVSLYWYRQALGQGPEFLTYFNYEAQQDKSGLPNDRFSAERPEGSISTLTIQRTEQRDSAMYRCASSLETGGASYEQYFGPGTRLTVT.

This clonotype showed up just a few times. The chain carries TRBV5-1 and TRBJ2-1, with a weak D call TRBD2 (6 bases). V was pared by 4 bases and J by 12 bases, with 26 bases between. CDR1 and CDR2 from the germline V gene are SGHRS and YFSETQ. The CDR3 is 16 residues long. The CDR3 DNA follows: TGCGCCAGCAGCCGAGACGGGACTCTTCGCCCGGTCGTGCAGTTCTTC. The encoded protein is CASSRDGTLRPVVQFF.

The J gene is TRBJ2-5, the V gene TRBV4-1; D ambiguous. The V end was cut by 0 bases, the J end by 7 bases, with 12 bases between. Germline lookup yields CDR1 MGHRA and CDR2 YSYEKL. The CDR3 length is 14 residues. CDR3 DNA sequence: TGCGCCAGCAGCCAAGAACAAGGTTGGGGGACCCAGTACTTC. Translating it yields CASSQEQGWGTQYF.

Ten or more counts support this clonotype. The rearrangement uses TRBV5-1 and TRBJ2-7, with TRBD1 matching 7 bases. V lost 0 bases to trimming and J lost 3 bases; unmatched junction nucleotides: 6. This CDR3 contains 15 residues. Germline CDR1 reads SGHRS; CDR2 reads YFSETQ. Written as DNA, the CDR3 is TGCGCCAGCAGCTTGGGAAGGGGGCAAGTCTACGAGCAGTACTTC. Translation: CASSLGRGQVYEQYF.

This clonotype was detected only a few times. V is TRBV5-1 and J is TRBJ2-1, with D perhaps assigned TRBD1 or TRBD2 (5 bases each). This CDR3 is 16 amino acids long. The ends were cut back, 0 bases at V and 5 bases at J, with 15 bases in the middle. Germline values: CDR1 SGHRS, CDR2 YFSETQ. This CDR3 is CASSLVWDGKNNEQFF. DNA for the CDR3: TGCGCCAGCAGCTTGGTATGGGACGGTAAGAACAATGAGCAGTTCTTC.

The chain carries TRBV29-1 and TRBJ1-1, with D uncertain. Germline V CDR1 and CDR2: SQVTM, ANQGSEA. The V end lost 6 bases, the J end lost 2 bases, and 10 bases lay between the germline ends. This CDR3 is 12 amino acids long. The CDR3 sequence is CSVAPENTEAFF. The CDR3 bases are TGCAGCGTGGCTCCGGAAAACACTGAAGCTTTCTTT.

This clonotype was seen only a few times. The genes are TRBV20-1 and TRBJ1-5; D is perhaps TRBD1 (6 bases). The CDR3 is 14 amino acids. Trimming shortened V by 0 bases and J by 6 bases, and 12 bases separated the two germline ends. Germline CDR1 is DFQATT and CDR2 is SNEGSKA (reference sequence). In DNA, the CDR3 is TGCAGTGCTAGAGACAGGGGAGGCGGTCAGCCCCAGCATTTT. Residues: CSARDRGGGQPQHF.

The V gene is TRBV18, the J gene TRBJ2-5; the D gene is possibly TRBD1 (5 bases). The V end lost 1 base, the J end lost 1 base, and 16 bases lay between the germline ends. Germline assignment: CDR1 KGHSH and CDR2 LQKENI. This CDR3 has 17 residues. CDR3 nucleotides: TGTGCCAGCTCACCACGGGGCACACTTGCCCTCCAAGAGACCCAGTACTTC. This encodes CASSPRGTLALQETQYF.

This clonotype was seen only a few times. CDR3 sequence (DNA): TGTGCCAGCAGCCAAGAACCCCTCGGGGAGCAGTACTTC. This sequence encodes CASSQEPLGEQYF. This chain joins TRBV14 and TRBJ2-7; D remains unclear. The CDR3 contains 13 residues. In germline, CDR1 is SGHDN, CDR2 FVKESK. Trimming removed 0 bases from V and 7 bases from J, with 10 bases in between. Full variable domain (remainder filled in from reference TRBV14 and TRBJ2-7): EAGVTQFPSHSVIEKGQTVTLRCDPISGHDNLYWYRRVMGKEIKFLLHFVKESKQDESGMPNNRFLAERTGGTYSTLKVQPAELEDSGVYFCASSQEPLGEQYFGPGTRLTVT.

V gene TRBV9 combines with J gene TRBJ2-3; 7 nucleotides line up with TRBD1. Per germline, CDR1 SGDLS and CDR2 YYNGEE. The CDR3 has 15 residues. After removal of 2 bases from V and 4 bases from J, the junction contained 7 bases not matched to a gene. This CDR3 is CASSVRQGVSDTQYF. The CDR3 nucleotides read TGTGCCAGCAGCGTCCGACAGGGCGTTTCAGATACGCAGTATTTT.

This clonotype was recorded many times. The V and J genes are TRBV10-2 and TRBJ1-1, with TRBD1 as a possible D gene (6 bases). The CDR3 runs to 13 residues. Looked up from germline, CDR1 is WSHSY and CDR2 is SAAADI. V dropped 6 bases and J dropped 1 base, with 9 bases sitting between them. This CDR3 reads CASRGAGNTEAFF. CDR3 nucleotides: TGCGCCAGCAGGGGGGCGGGGAACACTGAAGCTTTCTTT.

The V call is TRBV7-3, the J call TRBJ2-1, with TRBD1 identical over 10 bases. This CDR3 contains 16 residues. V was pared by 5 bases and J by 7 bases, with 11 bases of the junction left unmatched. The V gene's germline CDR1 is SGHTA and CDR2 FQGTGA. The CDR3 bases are TGTGCCAGCAGCGCACACGGGACAGGGGTCGCAAATGAGCAGTTCTTC. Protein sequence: CASSAHGTGVANEQFF. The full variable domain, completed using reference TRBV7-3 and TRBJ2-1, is GAGVSQTPSNKVTEKGKYVELRCDPISGHTALYWYRQSLGQGPEFLIYFQGTGAADDSGLPNDRFFAVRPEGSVSTLKIQRTERGDSAVYLCASSAHGTGVANEQFFGPGTRLTVL.

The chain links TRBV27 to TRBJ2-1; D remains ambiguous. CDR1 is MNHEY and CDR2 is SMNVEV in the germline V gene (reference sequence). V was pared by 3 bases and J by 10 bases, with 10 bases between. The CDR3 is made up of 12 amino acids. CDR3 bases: TGTGCCAGCAGTTTCGGCGGTTGGGAGCAGTTCTTC. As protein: CASSFGGWEQFF.

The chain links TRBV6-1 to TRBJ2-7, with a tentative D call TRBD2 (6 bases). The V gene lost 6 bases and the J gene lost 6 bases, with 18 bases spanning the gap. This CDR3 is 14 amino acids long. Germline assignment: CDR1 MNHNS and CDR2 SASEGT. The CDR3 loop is CASRTSTSRGEQYF. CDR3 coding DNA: TGTGCCAGCAGGACTTCGACTAGTCGGGGCGAGCAGTACTTC.

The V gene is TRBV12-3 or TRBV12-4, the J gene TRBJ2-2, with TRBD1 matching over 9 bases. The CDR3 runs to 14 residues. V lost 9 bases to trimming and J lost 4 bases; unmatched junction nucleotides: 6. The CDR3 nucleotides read TGTGCCAGTTCACAGGGGGCAGTCACCGGGGAGCTGTTTTTT. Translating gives CASSQGAVTGELFF.

This CDR3 reads CASSLRGGNEQFF. CDR3 nucleotide sequence: TGTGCCAGCAGCTTAAGAGGGGGGAATGAGCAGTTCTTC. The genes are TRBV7-6 and TRBJ2-1, with D perhaps being TRBD1 or TRBD2 (6 bases each). V gave up 2 bases and J gave up 7 bases, with 9 bases separating them. Germline loops: CDR1 SGHVS, CDR2 FNYEAQ. The CDR3 covers 13 residues. The full variable domain, with the rest looked up from reference TRBV7-6 and TRBJ2-1, is GAGVSQSPRYKVTKRGQDVALRCDPISGHVSLYWYRQALGQGPEFLTYFNYEAQQDKSGLPNDRFSAERPEGSISTLTIQRTEQRDSAMYRCASSLRGGNEQFFGPGTRLTVL.

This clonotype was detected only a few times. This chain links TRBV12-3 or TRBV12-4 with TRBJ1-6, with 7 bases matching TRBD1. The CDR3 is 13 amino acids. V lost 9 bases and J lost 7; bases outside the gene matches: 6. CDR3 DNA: TGTGCCAGTTCCGGGACAGAAAATTCACCCCTCCACTTT. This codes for CASSGTENSPLHF.